The 21 T cell receptor beta chains below come from one sample, sequenced in a study of beta chain features in type 1 diabetes. cDNA synthesis used the whole RNA isolate, giving expressed TCRB sequences. Generated by immunoSEQ multiplex PCR, the TCRdb table keeps only in-frame clones and is missing some. The repertoire holds some 250,000 clones, 25% to 30% seen once, with 3.5% to 4.5% in the top ten. Sequenced sample: central memory CD4+ T cells from blood. The source is a man aged 25 to 40 in good health.

This clone was found a few times. The chain is built from TRBV6-5 and TRBJ2-1; TRBD2 aligns across 12 bases. Germline V gene sequence: CDR1 MNHEY, CDR2 SVGAGI. The CDR3 runs 14 residues. Trimming cost V 7 bases and J 4 bases; bases outside gene matches: 2. The CDR3 region has the DNA TGTGCCAGCATAGGGACTAGCGGGTACAATGAGCAGTTCTTC. Protein sequence: CASIGTSGYNEQFF.

The chain uses TRBV6-6 and TRBJ1-5; 7 bases line up with TRBD1. V trimming: 4 bases; J trimming: 4 bases; junction bases outside the gene matches: 1. CDR3 length: 13 amino acids. Germline CDR1 reads MNHNY; CDR2 reads SVGAGI (reference sequence). CDR3: CASSLTGNQPQHF. The CDR3 coding sequence is TGTGCCAGCAGTTTGACAGGGAATCAGCCCCAGCATTTT.

In its sample, this clone was seen a few times. The junction departs from the called germline gene at one end, perhaps through a read error. The CDR3 coding sequence is TGTGCCAGCAGCGCCCGGTTTAGCGGGAGTTACAGTGAGCAGTTCTTC. Its translation: CASSARFSGSYSEQFF. The rearrangement uses TRBV5-4 and TRBJ2-1, with 9 bases that match TRBD2. Germline CDR1 reads SGHNT; CDR2 reads YYREEE (reference sequence). The CDR3 consists of 16 residues. Full variable domain (missing parts from reference TRBV5-4 and TRBJ2-1): ETGVTQSPTHLIKTRGQQVTLRCSSQSGHNTVSWYQQALGQGPQFIFQYYREEENGRGNFPPRFSGLQFPNYSSELNVNALELDDSALYLCASSARFSGSYSEQFFGPGTRLTVL.

This clone has more than one count but fewer than ten. The chain carries TRBV5-1 and TRBJ1-6; D is unclear. Trimming took off 0 bases at V and 5 bases at J, with 9 bases between the two ends. The CDR3 covers 15 residues. Germline V CDR1 and CDR2: SGHRS, YFSETQ. CDR3 sequence (DNA): TGCGCCAGCAGCTTGGTTGGCAGAGATAATTCACCCCTCCACTTT. Encoded protein: CASSLVGRDNSPLHF.

V gene TRBV29-1 combines with J gene TRBJ2-3; D ambiguous. The V and J ends lost 6 bases and 6 bases respectively, with 13 bases between them. This CDR3 has 12 residues. Germline CDR1 and CDR2: SQVTM and ANQGSEA. CDR3 nucleotide sequence: TGCAGCGTGTCTGGTGAGGTGGATACGCAGTATTTT. Translated: CSVSGEVDTQYF.

The rearrangement joins TRBV29-1 to TRBJ1-1; no clear D. The CDR3 runs to 10 residues. Between the trimmed V and J ends, which lost 7 bases and 6 bases, there was a span of 9 bases. Per germline, CDR1 SQVTM and CDR2 ANQGSEA. CDR3 bases: TGCAGCGCCTTGGTCGCTGAAGCTTTCTTT. The encoded protein is CSALVAEAFF.

The CDR3 spells CASSLDRNQETQYF. The CDR3 DNA reads TGTGCCAGCAGCTTAGACAGAAACCAAGAGACCCAGTACTTC. The chain uses TRBV7-2 and TRBJ2-5; D call uncertain. Germline V lookup: CDR1 SGHTA, CDR2 FQGNSA. CDR3 size: 14 residues. Between the trimmed V and J ends, which lost 1 base and 0 bases, there was a span of 6 bases.

There are many counts of this clone. The chain is built from TRBV7-2 and TRBJ1-1; no definite D call. Per the germline V gene, CDR1 is SGHTA and CDR2 is FQGNSA. Trimming cost V 5 bases and J 12 bases, with 16 bases left between them. The CDR3 has 12 residues. The CDR3 DNA reads as TGTGCCAGCAGCGCATCCGGCCCACGGACTTTCTTT. This sequence encodes CASSASGPRTFF. The full variable domain, its missing parts supplied by reference TRBV7-2 and TRBJ1-1, is GAGVSQSPSNKVTEKGKDVELRCDPISGHTALYWYRQSLGQGLEFLIYFQGNSAPDKSGLPSDRFSAERTGGSVSTLTIQRTQQEDSAVYLCASSASGPRTFFGQGTRLTVV.

This clone has just a few counts. The gene calls are TRBV28 and TRBJ2-3; the D is unclear. The CDR3 runs 12 residues. Germline CDR1 and CDR2: MDHEN and SYDVKM. V gave up 2 bases and J gave up 2 bases, with 2 bases separating them. The CDR3 coding sequence is TGTGCCAGCAGTTTACCCACAGATACGCAGTATTTT. It translates to CASSLPTDTQYF.

The gene calls are TRBV29-1 and TRBJ2-3; 10 bases are a match to TRBD2. CDR1 and CDR2 (germline): SQVTM, ANQGSEA. The CDR3 runs 14 residues. V was clipped by 7 bases and J by 4 bases; unmatched bases: 8. Here the CDR3 reads CSGQLAGSADTQYF. In DNA form, the CDR3 reads TGCAGCGGACAACTAGCGGGATCCGCAGATACGCAGTATTTT.

CDR3 coding DNA: TGTGCCTGGAGTGGTAGGAGACAGGGAATCCATGAGCAGTTCTTC. Translating gives CAWSGRRQGIHEQFF. The chain carries TRBV30 and TRBJ2-1; 7 bases fit TRBD1. Germline-derived CDR1 and CDR2 are GTSNPN and SVGIG (reference sequence). V was clipped by 1 base and J by 8 bases; unmatched bases: 11. This CDR3 is 15 amino acids long.

This CDR3 reads CASSFRTQETQYF. Here the CDR3 DNA reads TGTGCCAGCAGCTTCAGAACCCAAGAGACCCAGTACTTC. The V gene is TRBV5-6, the J gene TRBJ2-5; D is unresolved. The CDR3 is 13 amino acids. V dropped 2 bases and J dropped 1 base, with 6 bases sitting between them. Germline V gene data show CDR1 as SGHDT and CDR2 as YYEEEE.

V and J are TRBV2 and TRBJ2-1; 11 bases line up with TRBD2. The CDR3 length is 13 residues. CDR1 and CDR2 from the germline V gene are SNHLY and FYNNEI. V lost 7 bases, J lost 13 bases, and 9 bases stayed unmatched. CDR3 nucleotide sequence: TGTGCCAGCAACGGACTAGCGGGCCGCAATCAGTTCTTC. It codes for CASNGLAGRNQFF.

V is TRBV4-3 and J is TRBJ2-6, with D unclear. The CDR3 consists of 14 residues. CDR1 and CDR2 (germline): LGHNA, YSLEER. The V gene lost 0 bases and the J gene lost 2 bases, with 2 bases spanning the gap. CDR3 loop: CASSQEPGANVLTF. DNA for the CDR3: TGCGCCAGCAGCCAAGAACCTGGGGCCAACGTCCTGACTTTC.

A few counts support this clone. The rearrangement joins TRBV6-5 to TRBJ2-6; D is perhaps TRBD1 or TRBD2 (5 bases each). This CDR3 comprises 16 residues. Germline values: CDR1 MNHEY, CDR2 SVGAGI. Trimming took off 4 bases at V and 2 bases at J, with 12 bases between the two ends. The CDR3 DNA follows: TGTGCCAGCAGTTTAACGACAGCGGCTGGGGCCAACGTCCTGACTTTC. Translating it yields CASSLTTAAGANVLTF.

The table lists this clone with a few counts. The rearrangement uses TRBV30 and TRBJ2-1; D assignment may be TRBD1 or TRBD2 (5 bases each). V lost 4 bases and J 9 bases, leaving 13 bases between the germline ends. In germline, CDR1 is GTSNPN, CDR2 SVGIG (reference sequence). The CDR3 has 12 amino acids. CDR3 bases: TGTGCCTGGACAAGGGGAGCTGTTGAGCAGTTCTTC. Encoded protein: CAWTRGAVEQFF.

Comments on this clone: Other nucleotide sequences from this sample produce the same CDR3. This chain connects TRBV20-1 to TRBJ1-1; D remains unclear. CDR3 size: 11 residues. Trimming removed 5 bases at V and 2 bases at J, with 6 bases between. The V gene's germline CDR1 is DFQATT and CDR2 SNEGSKA (reference sequence). CDR3 nucleotide sequence: TGCAGTGCTGACCGAAACACTGAAGCTTTCTTT. Its translation is CSADRNTEAFF.

The V gene is TRBV5-4, the J gene TRBJ2-3, with 7 nucleotides matching TRBD2. Germline-derived CDR1 and CDR2 are SGHNT and YYREEE (reference sequence). This CDR3 is built from 16 residues. V lost 1 base, J lost 2 bases, and 7 bases stayed unmatched. The CDR3 is CASSLMRAGYTDTQYF. In nucleotides, the CDR3 is TGTGCCAGCAGCTTGATGCGAGCGGGGTACACAGATACGCAGTATTTT. The whole variable domain, filled in from reference TRBV5-4 and TRBJ2-3, reads ETGVTQSPTHLIKTRGQQVTLRCSSQSGHNTVSWYQQALGQGPQFIFQYYREEENGRGNFPPRFSGLQFPNYSSELNVNALELDDSALYLCASSLMRAGYTDTQYFGPGTRLTVL.

The table lists this clone with a few counts. V gene TRBV12-5 combines with J gene TRBJ1-5; D is unclear. From germline, CDR1 is LGHNT and CDR2 FRNRAP. The CDR3 consists of 14 residues. Trimming removed 5 bases at V and 1 base at J, with 9 bases between. This CDR3 is CASGATDSNQPQHF. The CDR3 DNA sequence: TGTGCTAGTGGTGCCACGGACAGCAATCAGCCCCAGCATTTT.

In regard to this clone: A far more abundant clone sits one base away, making this likely a read error. The chain uses TRBV28 and TRBJ2-5; D call uncertain. CDR1 is MDHEN, CDR2 SYDVKM, per germline. This CDR3 has 10 residues. V was clipped by 5 bases and J by 2 bases, with 0 bases between them. DNA for the CDR3: TGTGCCAGCAGTCAAGAGACCCAGTACTTC. It is translated as CASSQETQYF.

This rearrangement joins TRBV6-1 to TRBJ2-5; D may correspond to TRBD1 or TRBD2 (7 bases each). This CDR3 has 15 amino acids. In germline, CDR1 is MNHNS, CDR2 SASEGT. With 7 bases removed from V and 1 base from J, the gap between germline ends came to 16 bases. In DNA, the CDR3 is TGTGCCAGCACCAGGGGGAGGGACACCCAAGAGACCCAGTACTTC. Protein product: CASTRGRDTQETQYF.